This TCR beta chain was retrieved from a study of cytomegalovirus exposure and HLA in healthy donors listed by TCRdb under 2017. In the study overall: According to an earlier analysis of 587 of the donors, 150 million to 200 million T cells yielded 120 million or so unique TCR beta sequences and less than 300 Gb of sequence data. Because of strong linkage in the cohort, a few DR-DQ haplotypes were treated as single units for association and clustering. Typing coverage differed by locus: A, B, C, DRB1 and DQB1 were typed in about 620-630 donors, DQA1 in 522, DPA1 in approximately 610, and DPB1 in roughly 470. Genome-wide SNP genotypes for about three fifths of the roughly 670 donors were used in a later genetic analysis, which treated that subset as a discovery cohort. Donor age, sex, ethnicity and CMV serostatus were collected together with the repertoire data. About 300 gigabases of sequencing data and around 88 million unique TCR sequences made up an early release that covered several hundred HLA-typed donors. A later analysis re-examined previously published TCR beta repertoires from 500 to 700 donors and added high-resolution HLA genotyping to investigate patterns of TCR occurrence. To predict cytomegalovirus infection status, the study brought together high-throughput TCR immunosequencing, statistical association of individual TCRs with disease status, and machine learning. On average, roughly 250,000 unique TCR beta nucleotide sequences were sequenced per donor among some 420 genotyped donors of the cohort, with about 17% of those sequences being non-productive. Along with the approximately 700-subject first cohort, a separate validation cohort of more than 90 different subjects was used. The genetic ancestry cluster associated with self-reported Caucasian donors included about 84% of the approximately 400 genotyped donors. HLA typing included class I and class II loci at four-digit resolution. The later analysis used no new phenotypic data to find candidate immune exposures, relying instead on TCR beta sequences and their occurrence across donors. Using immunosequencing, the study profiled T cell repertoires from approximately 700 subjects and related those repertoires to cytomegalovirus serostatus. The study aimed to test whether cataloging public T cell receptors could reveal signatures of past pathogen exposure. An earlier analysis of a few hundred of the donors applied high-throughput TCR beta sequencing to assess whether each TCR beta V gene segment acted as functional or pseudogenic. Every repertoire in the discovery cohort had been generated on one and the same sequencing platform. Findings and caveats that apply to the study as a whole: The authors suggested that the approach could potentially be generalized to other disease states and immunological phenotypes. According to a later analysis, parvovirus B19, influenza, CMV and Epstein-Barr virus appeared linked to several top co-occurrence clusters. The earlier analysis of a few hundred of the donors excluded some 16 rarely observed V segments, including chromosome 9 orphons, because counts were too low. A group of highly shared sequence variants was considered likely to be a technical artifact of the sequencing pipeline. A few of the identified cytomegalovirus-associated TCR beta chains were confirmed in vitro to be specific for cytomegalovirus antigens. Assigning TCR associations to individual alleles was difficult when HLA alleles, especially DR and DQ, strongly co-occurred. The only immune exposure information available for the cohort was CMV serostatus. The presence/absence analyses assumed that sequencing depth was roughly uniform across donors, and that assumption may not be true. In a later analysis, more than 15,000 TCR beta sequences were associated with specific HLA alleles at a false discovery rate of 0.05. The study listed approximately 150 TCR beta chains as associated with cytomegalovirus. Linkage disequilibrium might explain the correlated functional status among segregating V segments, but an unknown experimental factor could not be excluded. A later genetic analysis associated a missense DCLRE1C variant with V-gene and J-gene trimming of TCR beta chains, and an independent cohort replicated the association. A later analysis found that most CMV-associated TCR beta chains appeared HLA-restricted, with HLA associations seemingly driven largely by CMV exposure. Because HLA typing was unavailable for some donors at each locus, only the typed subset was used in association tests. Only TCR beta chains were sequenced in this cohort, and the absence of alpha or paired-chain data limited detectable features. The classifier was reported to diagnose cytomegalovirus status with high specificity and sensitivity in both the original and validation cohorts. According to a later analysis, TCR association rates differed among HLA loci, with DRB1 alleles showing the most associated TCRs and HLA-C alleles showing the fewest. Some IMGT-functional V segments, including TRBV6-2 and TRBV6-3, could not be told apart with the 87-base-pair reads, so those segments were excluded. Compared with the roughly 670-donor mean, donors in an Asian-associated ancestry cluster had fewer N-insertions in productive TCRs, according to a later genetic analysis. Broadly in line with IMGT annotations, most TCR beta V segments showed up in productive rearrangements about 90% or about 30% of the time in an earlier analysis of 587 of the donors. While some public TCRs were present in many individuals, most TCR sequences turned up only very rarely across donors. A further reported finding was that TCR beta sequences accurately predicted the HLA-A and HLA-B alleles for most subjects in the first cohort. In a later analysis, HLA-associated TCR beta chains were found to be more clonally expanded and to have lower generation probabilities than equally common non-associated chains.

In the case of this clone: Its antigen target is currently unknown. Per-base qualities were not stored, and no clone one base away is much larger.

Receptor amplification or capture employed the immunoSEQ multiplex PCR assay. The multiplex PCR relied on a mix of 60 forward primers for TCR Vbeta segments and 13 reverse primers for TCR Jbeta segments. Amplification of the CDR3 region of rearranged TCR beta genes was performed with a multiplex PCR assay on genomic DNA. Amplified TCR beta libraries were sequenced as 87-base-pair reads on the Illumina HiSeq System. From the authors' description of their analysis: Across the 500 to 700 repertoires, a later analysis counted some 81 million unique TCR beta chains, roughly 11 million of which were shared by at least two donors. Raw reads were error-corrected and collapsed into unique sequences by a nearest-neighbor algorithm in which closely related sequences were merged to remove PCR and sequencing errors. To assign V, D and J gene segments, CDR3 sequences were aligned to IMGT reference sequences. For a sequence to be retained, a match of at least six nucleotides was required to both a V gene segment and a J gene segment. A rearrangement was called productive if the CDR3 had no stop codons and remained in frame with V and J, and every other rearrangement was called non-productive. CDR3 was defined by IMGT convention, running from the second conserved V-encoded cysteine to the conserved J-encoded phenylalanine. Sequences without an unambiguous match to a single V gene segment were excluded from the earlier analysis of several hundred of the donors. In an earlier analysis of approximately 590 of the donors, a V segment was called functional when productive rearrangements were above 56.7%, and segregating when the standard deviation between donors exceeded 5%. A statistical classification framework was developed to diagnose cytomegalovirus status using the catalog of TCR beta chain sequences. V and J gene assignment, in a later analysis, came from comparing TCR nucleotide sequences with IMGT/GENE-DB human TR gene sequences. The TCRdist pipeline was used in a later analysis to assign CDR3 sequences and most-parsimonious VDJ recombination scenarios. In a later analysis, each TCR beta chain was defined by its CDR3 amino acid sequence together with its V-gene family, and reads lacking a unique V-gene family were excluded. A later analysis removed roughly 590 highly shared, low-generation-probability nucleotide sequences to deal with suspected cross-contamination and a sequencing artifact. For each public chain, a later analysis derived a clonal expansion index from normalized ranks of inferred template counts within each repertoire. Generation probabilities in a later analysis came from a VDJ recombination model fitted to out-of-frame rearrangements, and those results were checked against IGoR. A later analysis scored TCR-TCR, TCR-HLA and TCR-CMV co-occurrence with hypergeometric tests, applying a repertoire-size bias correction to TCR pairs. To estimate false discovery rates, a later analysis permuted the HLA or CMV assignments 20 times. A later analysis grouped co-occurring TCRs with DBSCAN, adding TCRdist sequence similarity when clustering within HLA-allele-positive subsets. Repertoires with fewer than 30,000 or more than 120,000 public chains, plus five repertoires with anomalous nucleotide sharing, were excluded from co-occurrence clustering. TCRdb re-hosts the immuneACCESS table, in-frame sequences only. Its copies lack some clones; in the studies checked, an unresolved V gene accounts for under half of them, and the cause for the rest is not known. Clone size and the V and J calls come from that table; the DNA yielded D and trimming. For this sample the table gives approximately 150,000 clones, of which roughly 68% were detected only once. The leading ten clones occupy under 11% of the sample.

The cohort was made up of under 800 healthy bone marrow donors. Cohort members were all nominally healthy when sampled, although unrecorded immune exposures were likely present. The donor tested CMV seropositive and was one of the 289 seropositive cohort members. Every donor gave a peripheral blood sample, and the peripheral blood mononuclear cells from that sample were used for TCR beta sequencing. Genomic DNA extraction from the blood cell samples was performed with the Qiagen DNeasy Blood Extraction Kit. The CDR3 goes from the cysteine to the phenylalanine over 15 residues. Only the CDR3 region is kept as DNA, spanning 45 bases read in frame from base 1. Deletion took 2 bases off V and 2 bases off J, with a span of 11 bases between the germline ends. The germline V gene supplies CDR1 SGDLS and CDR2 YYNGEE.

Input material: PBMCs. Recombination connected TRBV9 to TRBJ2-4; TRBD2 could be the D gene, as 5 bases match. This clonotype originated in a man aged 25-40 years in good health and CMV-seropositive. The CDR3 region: CASSVEAQSKNIQYF. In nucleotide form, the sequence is TGTGCCAGCAGCGTGGAGGCGCAGTCCAAAAACATTCAGTACTTC.